One TCR beta chain is described in this entry. What it binds is unknown. V dropped 4 bases and J dropped 7; count of bases not matched to a gene: 9. CDR1 and CDR2 (germline): SEHNR, FQNEAQ (reference sequence). The CDR3 runs 16 residues. TCR beta libraries were made by quantitative 5'-RACE with molecular barcodes. TCRdb processed the 5' RACE reads anew with MiXCR; each CDR3 protein has one entry. This repertoire shows 350,000 to 450,000 distinct CDR3 sequences, about 24% found once; its top ten account for about 1%. This sample was included in a study of CD8 T cells in ankylosing spondylitis. Study findings and constraints: Within ankylosing spondylitis blood, a TCR beta motif made up of roughly eight highly homologous variants appeared to be characteristic. Disease-associated clonotypes exhibited CD8+ identity and were relatively infrequent in peripheral blood. Matched ankylosing spondylitis synovial fluid reportedly showed significant enrichment of disease-linked clones. Earlier studies detected some motif variants in reactive arthritis synovial fluid and blood.

The sequence was collected from a male donor with ankylosing spondylitis. The V and J genes are TRBV7-9 and TRBJ2-1; 11 bases line up with TRBD2. Sequencing used blood, either unsorted or a sorted T cell fraction (not recorded which). This chain's CDR3 is CASSSLAGGPRNEQFF. CDR3 nucleotide sequence: TGTGCCAGCAGCTCGCTAGCGGGAGGCCCTCGGAATGAGCAGTTCTTC.